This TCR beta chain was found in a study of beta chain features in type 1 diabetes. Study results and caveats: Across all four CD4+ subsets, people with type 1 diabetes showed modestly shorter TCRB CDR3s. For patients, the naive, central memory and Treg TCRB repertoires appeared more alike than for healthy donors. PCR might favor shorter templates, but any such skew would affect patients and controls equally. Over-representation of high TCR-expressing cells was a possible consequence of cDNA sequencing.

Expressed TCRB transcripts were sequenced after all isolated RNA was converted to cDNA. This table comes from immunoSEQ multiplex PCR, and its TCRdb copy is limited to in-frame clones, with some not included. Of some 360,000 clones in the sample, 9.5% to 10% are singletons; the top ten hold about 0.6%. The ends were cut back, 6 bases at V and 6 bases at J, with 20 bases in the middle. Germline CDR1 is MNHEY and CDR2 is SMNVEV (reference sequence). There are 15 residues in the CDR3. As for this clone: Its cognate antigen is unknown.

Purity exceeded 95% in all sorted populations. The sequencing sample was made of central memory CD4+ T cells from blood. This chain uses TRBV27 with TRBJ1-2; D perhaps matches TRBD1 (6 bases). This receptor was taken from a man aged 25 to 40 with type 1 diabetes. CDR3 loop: CASRSPGELEDGYTF. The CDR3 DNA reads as TGTGCCAGCAGGAGTCCAGGGGAGTTAGAGGATGGCTACACCTTC.